This T cell receptor (beta chain) was sequenced for a study of T cell responses to AZD1222 COVID-19 vaccine (dated by TCRdb to the early 2020s). Turning to the overall study: AZD1222 recipients given second doses at about 4 weeks or at about 12 weeks were pooled, since spike-specific TCR depth and breadth were not found to differ between the two schedules. Trial participants were enrolled by age into subgroups of 18-55, 56-69 and 70-plus years, and around 150, 29 and 61 TCR-sequenced participants, respectively, were included in these subgroups. TCR sequencing was performed for over 230 trial participants, of whom some 200 were given two doses of AZD1222 and around 25 were given two doses of MenACWY control vaccine.

Interpreted using the paper, the time point label stands for: baseline before first vaccination. Vaccinee samples were obtained from the UK trials COV001 and COV002, which included a single-blind randomized controlled phase 2/3 trial of AZD1222 (ChAdOx1 nCoV-19) in healthy adults. For TCRbeta chain sequencing, PBMC samples were collected from trial participants at day 0 and at day 28 after the second dose. This clone has a handful of counts. What antigen it recognizes has not been identified. One base away there is no much larger clone; base qualities are not given. The full study reports these points: Participants were mostly white British and included more females than males, and it was suggested by the authors that clonal diversity may have been underestimated. Reportedly, almost half of the unique spike-specific TCRs recognized epitopes lying outside the regions that are mutated in the B.1.351 and B.1.1.7 variants. Because no samples from the day 14 peak response were available, repertoires could be characterized only after the peak T cell response. In the small 56-69-year group, the increase in depth fell short of significance, most likely because of low power. Conclusions about previously exposed vaccinees are limited because only five or six AZD1222 recipients were SARS-CoV-2 seropositive at baseline. The vaccine-associated CD4 TCRs covered the entire spike protein, and the dominant responses fell in regions 160-218 and 743-854. After two AZD1222 doses, spike-specific TCR breadth and depth were significantly higher than at day 0 and than in MenACWY recipients.

The CDR3 regions of human TCRbeta chains were subjected to immunosequencing. The original methods were these. TCRs in the repertoires were matched against a reference library of SARS-CoV-2-specific TCRs that had been generated with the MIRA antigen-specificity platform. Breadth meant the fraction of unique TCRs that were SARS-CoV-2-associated, whereas depth meant the fraction of total T cells that were SARS-CoV-2-associated. Each spike-specific TCR was assigned to its reactive spike region and to a CD4 or CD8 class using the MIRA data. Log10-transformed breadth and depth values were compared by one-way ANOVA with Sidak's multiple comparisons tests. TCRdb took this table from immuneACCESS and kept in-frame rearrangements with V and J called. Such tables lack part of the clones; where checked against another copy, unresolved V genes explain under half of the gap, and the rest is unexplained. D and trimming come from the DNA, and the V and J calls and clone size come from that table. Present in this sample are roughly 67,000 clones, around four fifths of which were seen just once. The leading ten clones occupy about 12% of the sample.

CDR1 and CDR2 (SNHLY, FYNNEI) derive from the germline V gene. The CDR3 contains 16 residues, cysteine and phenylalanine counted. Solely the CDR3 DNA is kept, with 48 bases framed from the first base. Germline trimming: 8 bases from V, 5 bases from J; junction bases outside gene matches: 14. Sequenced material: peripheral blood, taken on day 0 of AZD1222 vaccination. The sequence links TRBV2 to TRBJ2-2; the central 7 bases match TRBD1. The source is an adult in good health. The DNA sequence is as follows: TGTGCCAGCGTCCTCACAGGGGTTCGGTCAACCGGGGAGCTGTTTTTT. It encodes CASVLTGVRSTGELFF.